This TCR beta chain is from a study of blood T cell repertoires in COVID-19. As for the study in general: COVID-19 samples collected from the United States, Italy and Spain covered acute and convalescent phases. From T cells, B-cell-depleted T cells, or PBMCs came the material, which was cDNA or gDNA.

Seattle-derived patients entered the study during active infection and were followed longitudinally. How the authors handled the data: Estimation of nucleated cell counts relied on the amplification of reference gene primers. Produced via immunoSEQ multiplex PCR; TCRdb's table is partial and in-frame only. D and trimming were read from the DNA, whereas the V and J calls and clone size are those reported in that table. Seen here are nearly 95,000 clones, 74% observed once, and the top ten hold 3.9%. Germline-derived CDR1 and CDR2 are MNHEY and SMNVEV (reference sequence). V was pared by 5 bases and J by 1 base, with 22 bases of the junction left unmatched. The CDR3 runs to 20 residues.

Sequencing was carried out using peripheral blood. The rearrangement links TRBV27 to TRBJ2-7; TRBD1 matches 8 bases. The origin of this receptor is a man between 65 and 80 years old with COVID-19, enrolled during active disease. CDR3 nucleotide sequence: TGTGCCAGCAGTCGCGACTTCCGGGACAGGAGGGCCAAGAGTTCCTACGAGCAGTACTTC. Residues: CASSRDFRDRRAKSSYEQYF.